This T cell receptor (beta chain) emerged from a study of blood T cell repertoires in COVID-19. Germline CDR1 is SGHDT and CDR2 is YYEEEE. Trimming cost V 0 bases and J 6 bases; bases outside gene matches: 5. This CDR3 has 14 amino acids. Sequencing used immunoSEQ multiplex PCR; TCRdb keeps in-frame clones, though not all of them. This sample has around 300,000 clones; more than 75% occur once, and the top ten carry approximately 2.4%. The specimen sequenced was PBMCs or T cells enriched from blood (not recorded which). This chain connects TRBV5-6 to TRBJ2-7, with 8 nucleotides matching TRBD2. This TCR came from a woman aged 18-35 years who had recovered from COVID-19. The CDR3 protein is CASSLAAGVVEQYF. The DNA of the CDR3 is TGTGCCAGCAGCTTGGCAGCGGGAGTGGTCGAGCAGTACTTC.